This T cell receptor beta chain was identified in a study of tumor-infiltrating lymphocytes in localized non-small cell lung cancer. Only in-frame clones appear in the TCRdb table, and some are missing; sequencing was by immunoSEQ multiplex PCR. The table includes approximately 12,000 clones, about 66% detected once. Study conclusions and caveats: Different pieces of the same tissue went to different assays, confounding technical variation with intratumor heterogeneity. Only some patients had TCR sequencing, depending on available tissue.

Points on this clone: No antigen is known for it.

This TCR was sampled from a human donor with non-small cell lung cancer. Material: lung tumor tissue.

CDR3 amino acids: CASSPTGGGRVNEQFF. CDR3 sequence (DNA): TGTGCCAGCTCACCTACGGGGGGGGGTCGTGTCAATGAGCAGTTCTTC. The chain carries TRBV18 and TRBJ2-1, with 8 positions matching TRBD2. The CDR3 has 16 residues. Germline V gene lookup returns CDR1 KGHSH and CDR2 LQKENI. V dropped 3 bases and J dropped 6; count of bases not matched to a gene: 10.